This TCR beta chain is drawn from a study of blood T cell repertoires in COVID-19. Overall study: Samples taken during acute and convalescent COVID-19 were collected in the United States, Italy and Spain. Sample material is recorded as cDNA or gDNA derived from T cells, B-cell-depleted T cells, or PBMCs.

V lost 1 base to trimming and J lost 3 bases, with 10 bases between them. This CDR3 has 15 amino acids. Per germline, CDR1 SGHTA and CDR2 FQGNSA. This clone has just a few counts. This table comes from immunoSEQ multiplex PCR, and its TCRdb copy is limited to in-frame clones, with some not included. The sample lists some 180,000 clones, approximately 80% occurring once. J is TRBJ2-1 and V is TRBV7-2, with a tentative D call TRBD1 (5 bases). The receptor's source is a man in his forties or fifties who had recovered from COVID-19. Material for sequencing was peripheral blood. Here the CDR3 DNA reads TGTGCCAGCAGCTTAGAGGGGCAGGGCTACAATGAGCAGTTCTTC. It translates to CASSLEGQGYNEQFF.